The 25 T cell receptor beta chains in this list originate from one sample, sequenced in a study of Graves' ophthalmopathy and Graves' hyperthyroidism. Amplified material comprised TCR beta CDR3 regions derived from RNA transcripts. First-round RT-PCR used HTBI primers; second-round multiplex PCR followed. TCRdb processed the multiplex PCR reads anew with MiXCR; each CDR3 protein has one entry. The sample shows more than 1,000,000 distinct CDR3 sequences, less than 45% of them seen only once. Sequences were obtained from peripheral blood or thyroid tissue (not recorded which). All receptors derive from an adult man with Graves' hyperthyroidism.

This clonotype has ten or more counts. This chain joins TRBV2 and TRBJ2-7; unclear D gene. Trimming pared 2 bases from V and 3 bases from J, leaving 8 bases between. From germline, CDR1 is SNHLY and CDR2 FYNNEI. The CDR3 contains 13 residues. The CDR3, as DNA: TGTGCCAGCAGTGAATGGCAGAGCTACGAGCAGTACTTC. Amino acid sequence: CASSEWQSYEQYF. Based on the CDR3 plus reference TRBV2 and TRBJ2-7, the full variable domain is EPEVTQTPSHQVTQMGQEVILRCVPISNHLYFYWYRQILGQKVEFLVSFYNNEISEKSEIFDDQFSVERPDGSNFTLKIRSTKLEDSAMYFCASSEWQSYEQYFGPGTRLTVT.

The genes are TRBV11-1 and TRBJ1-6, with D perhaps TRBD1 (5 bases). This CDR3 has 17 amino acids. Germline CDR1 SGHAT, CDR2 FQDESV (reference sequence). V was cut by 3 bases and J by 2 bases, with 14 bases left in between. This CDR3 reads CASSFHERGTYNSPLHF. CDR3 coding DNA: TGTGCCAGCAGCTTTCATGAGAGGGGCACCTATAATTCACCCCTCCACTTT. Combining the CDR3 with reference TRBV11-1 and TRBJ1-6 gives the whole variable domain EAEVAQSPRYKITEKSQAVAFWCDPISGHATLYWYRQILGQGPELLVQFQDESVVDDSQLPKDRFSAERLKGVDSTLKIQPAELGDSAMYLCASSFHERGTYNSPLHFGNGTRLTVT.

CDR3 residues: CASRGGLARTGELFF. For the CDR3, the DNA is TGTGCCTCCCGGGGGGGACTAGCGAGGACCGGGGAGCTGTTTTTT. The chain carries TRBV2 and TRBJ2-2, with 10 positions matching TRBD2. CDR3 length equals 15 residues. The trim removed 11 bases at V and 5 bases at J, leaving 11 bases unmatched. Germline CDR1 is SNHLY and CDR2 is FYNNEI.

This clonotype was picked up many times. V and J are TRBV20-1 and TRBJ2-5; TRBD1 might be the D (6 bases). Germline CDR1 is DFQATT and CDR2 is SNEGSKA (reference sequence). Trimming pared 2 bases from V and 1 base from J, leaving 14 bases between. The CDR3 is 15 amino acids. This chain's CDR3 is CSARRHRAGQETQYF. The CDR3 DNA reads TGCAGTGCTAGAAGGCACAGGGCGGGCCAAGAGACCCAGTACTTC.

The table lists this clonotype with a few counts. The CDR3 sequence: CASTSQGAYYGYTF. The CDR3 DNA is TGTGCCAGCACATCACAGGGGGCTTACTATGGCTACACCTTC. This rearrangement joins TRBV28 to TRBJ1-2; TRBD1 aligns across 9 bases. Germline CDR1 reads MDHEN; CDR2 reads SYDVKM. V lost 7 bases to trimming and J lost 3 bases; unmatched junction nucleotides: 6. This CDR3 has 14 residues.

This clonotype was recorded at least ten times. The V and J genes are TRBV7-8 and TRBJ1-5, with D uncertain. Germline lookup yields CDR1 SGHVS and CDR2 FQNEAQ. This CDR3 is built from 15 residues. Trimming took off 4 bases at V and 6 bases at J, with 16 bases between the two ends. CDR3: CASSYRPRAGQPQHF. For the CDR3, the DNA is TGTGCCAGCAGCTACCGGCCCCGGGCTGGTCAGCCCCAGCATTTT.

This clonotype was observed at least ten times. Here the CDR3 reads CATSRPEGRTETQYF. CDR3 in DNA: TGTGCCACCAGTCGTCCGGAGGGCCGGACGGAGACCCAGTACTTC. The chain has TRBV24-1 and TRBJ2-5; tentatively, D is TRBD2 (6 bases). Germline values: CDR1 KGHDR, CDR2 SFDVKD. The V gene lost 6 bases and the J gene lost 5 bases, with 18 bases spanning the gap. The CDR3 is 15 amino acids.

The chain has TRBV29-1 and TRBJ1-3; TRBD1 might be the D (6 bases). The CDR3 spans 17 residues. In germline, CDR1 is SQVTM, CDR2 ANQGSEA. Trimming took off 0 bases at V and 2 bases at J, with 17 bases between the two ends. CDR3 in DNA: TGCAGCGTTGAAGACTTCAGGGGACCGAACACTGGAAACACCATATATTTT. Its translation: CSVEDFRGPNTGNTIYF. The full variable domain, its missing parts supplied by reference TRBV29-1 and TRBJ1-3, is SAVISQKPSRDICQRGTSLTIQCQVDSQVTMMFWYRQQPGQSLTLIATANQGSEATYESGFVIDKFPISRPNLTFSTLTVSNMSPEDSSIYLCSVEDFRGPNTGNTIYFGEGSWLTVV.

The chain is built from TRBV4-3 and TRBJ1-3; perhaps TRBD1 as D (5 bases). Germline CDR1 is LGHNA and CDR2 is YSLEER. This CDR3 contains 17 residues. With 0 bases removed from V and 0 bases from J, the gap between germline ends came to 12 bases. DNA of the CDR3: TGCGCCAGCAGCCAAGATTGGATCGGGGCCTCTGGAAACACCATATATTTT. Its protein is CASSQDWIGASGNTIYF.

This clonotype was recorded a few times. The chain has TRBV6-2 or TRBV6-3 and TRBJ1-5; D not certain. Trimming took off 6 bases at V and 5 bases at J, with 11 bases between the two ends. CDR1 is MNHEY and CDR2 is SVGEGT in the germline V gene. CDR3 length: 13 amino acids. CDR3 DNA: TGTGCCAGCAGCCGGAGCGAGGATCAGCCCCAGCATTTT. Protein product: CASSRSEDQPQHF.

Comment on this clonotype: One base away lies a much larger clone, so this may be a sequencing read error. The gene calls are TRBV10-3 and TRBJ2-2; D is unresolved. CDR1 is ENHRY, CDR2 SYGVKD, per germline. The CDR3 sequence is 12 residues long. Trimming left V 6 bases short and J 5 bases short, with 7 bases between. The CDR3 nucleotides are TGTGCCATCAGACGCGTAACCGGGGAGCTGTTTTTT. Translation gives CAIRRVTGELFF.

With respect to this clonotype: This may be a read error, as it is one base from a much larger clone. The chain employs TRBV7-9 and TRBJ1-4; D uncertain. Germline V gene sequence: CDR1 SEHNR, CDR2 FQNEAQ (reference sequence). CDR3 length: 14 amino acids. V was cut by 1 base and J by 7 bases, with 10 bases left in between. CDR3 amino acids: CASSLESGFEKLFF. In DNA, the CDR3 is TGTGCCAGCAGCTTAGAGTCGGGCTTTGAAAAACTGTTTTTT.

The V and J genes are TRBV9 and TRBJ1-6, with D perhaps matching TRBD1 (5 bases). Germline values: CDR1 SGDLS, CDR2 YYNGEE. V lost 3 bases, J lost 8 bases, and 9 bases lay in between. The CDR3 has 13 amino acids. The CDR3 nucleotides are TGTGCCAGCAGCGCAGGGAGAGATTCACCCCTCCACTTT. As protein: CASSAGRDSPLHF.

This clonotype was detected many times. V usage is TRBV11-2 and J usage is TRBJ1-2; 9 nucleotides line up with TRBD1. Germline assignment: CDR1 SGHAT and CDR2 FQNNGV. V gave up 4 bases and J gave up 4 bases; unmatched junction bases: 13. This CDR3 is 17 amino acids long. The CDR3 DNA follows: TGTGCCAGCAGCTCCTCGGACAGGGGTCAGTCTCTCTATGGCTACACCTTC. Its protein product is CASSSSDRGQSLYGYTF.

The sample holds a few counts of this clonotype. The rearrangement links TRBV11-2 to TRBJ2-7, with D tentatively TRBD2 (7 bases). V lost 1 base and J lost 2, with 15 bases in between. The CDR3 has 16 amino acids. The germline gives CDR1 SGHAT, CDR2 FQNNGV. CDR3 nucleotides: TGTGCCAGCAGCTTAGGATCGGGGGGCGCGACCTACGAGCAGTACTTC. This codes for CASSLGSGGATYEQYF.

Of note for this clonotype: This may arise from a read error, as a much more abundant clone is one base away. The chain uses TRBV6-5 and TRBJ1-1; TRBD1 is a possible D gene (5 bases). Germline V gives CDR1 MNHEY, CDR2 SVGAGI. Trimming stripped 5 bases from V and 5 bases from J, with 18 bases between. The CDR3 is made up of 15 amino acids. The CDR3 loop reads CASSDAGGSGTEAFF. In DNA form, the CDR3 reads TGTGCCAGCAGTGACGCCGGGGGTTCTGGGACTGAAGCTTTCTTT.

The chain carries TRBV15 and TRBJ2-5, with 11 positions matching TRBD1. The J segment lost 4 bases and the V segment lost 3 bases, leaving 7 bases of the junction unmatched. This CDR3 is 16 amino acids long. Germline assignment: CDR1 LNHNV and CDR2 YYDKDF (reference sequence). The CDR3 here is CATSRTKDRGLETQYF. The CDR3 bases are TGTGCCACCAGCAGGACAAAGGACAGGGGGCTAGAGACCCAGTACTTC.

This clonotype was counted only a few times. This CDR3 reads CASAGRRQPQHF. The CDR3 DNA is TGTGCCAGCGCCGGTCGTCGTCAGCCCCAGCATTTT. The chain uses TRBV25-1 and TRBJ1-5; D ambiguous. CDR3 length equals 12 residues. The germline V gene encodes CDR1 MGHDK and CDR2 SYGVNS. The V and J ends lost 8 bases and 6 bases respectively, with 11 bases between them.

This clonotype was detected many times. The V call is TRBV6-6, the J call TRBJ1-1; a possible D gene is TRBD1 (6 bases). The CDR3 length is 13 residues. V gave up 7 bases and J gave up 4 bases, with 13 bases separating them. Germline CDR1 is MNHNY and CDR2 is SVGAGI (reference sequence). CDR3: CASTWGGPTEAFF. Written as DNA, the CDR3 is TGTGCCAGCACCTGGGGGGGCCCCACTGAAGCTTTCTTT.

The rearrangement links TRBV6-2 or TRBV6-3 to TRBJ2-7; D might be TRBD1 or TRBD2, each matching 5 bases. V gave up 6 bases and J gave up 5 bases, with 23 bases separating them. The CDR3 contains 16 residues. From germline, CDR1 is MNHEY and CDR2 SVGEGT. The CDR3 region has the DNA TGTGCCAGCAGCAGAAGCCGGGCTGGGGGATCGGACGAGCAGTACTTC. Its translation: CASSRSRAGGSDEQYF.

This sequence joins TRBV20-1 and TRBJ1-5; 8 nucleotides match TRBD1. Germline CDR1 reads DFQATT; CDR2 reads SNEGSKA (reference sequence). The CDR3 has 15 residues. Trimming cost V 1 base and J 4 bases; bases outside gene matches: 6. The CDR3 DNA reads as TGCAGTGCTAGAGGGACAGGGACAGCGAATCAGCCCCAGCATTTT. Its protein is CSARGTGTANQPQHF.

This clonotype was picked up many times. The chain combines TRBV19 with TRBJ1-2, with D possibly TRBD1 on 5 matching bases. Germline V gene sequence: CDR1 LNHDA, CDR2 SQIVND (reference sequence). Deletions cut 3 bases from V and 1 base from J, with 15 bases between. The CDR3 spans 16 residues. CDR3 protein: CASSMTQGGGNYGYTF. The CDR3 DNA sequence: TGTGCCAGTAGTATGACGCAGGGTGGAGGTAACTATGGCTACACCTTC.

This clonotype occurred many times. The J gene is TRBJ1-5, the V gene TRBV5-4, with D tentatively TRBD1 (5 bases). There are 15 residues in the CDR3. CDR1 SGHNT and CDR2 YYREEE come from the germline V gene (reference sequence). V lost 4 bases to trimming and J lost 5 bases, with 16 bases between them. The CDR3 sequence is CASSPTAGRDQPQHF. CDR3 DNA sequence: TGTGCCAGCAGCCCTACGGCAGGGCGGGATCAGCCCCAGCATTTT.

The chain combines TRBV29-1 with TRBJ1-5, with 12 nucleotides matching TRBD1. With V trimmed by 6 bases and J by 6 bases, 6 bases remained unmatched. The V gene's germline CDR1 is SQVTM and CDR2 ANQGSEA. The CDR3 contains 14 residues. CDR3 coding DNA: TGCAGCGTACGAGGGACAGGGGGCACTCAGCCCCAGCATTTT. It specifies CSVRGTGGTQPQHF.

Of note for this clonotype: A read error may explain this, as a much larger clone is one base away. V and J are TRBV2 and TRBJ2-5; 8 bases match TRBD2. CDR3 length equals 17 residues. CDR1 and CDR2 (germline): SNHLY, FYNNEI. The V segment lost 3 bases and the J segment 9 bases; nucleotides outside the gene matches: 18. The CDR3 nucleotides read TGTGCCAGCAGTGACAGGGATGCTAGCGGGCCGGATTTTGCCCAGTACTTC. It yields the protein CASSDRDASGPDFAQYF.